Sequencing of this T cell receptor (beta chain) was carried out in a study of CD8 T cells in ankylosing spondylitis. Concerning this clonotype: Its target is unknown.

Researchers built TCR beta libraries using quantitative 5'-RACE with molecular barcodes. TCRdb fed the 5' RACE reads into MiXCR, producing one record per CDR3 protein. The sample lists about 400,000 distinct CDR3 sequences; 20% to 25% were seen once. Overall study findings and caveats: Disease-linked clones bore a CD8+ phenotype and were relatively rare in peripheral blood.

The sequence was collected from a male donor with ankylosing spondylitis or in good health (not recorded which). Material for sequencing was blood, either unsorted or a sorted T cell fraction (not recorded which).

The CDR3 protein is CASSYFLTMGELFF. CDR3 sequence (DNA): TGTGCCAGCAGCTATTTCTTGACTATGGGGGAGCTGTTTTTT. The rearrangement links TRBV3-1 to TRBJ2-2, with D perhaps matching TRBD2 (5 bases). The CDR3 spans 14 residues. Between the trimmed V and J ends, which lost 5 bases and 8 bases, there was a span of 15 bases. Germline assignment: CDR1 LGHDT and CDR2 YNNKEL (reference sequence).